The 24 T cell receptor beta chains below come from one sample, sequenced in a study of OX40 agonist ivuxolimab in advanced cancers. Repertoires were generated with immunoSEQ multiplex PCR, while TCRdb's copy carries only in-frame clones and drops some. The table includes around 61,000 clones, under 90% detected once. The sample here was CD4+ or CD8+ T cells sorted from blood, taken in a trial of the OX40 agonist ivuxolimab. These receptors were collected from an adult with an advanced solid tumor such as melanoma, head and neck, liver or kidney cancer.

This sequence joins TRBV5-4 and TRBJ2-5; TRBD2 matches at 12 bases. Germline-derived CDR1 and CDR2 are SGHNT and YYREEE (reference sequence). The ends lost 0 bases at V and 3 bases at J; junction bases unmatched: 0. The CDR3 covers 15 residues. The CDR3 sequence: CASSLGLAGEETQYF. The CDR3 nucleotides are TGTGCCAGCAGCTTGGGACTAGCGGGAGAAGAGACCCAGTACTTC.

The chain carries TRBV4-2 and TRBJ1-1; tentative D call: TRBD1 (5 bases). Germline values: CDR1 LGHNA, CDR2 YNFKEQ. With 0 bases removed from V and 0 bases from J, the gap between germline ends came to 11 bases. This CDR3 has 16 amino acids. The CDR3 loop is CASSQDGGSMNTEAFF. CDR3 nucleotide sequence: TGTGCCAGCAGCCAAGATGGGGGATCCATGAACACTGAAGCTTTCTTT.

The gene calls are TRBV5-1 and TRBJ2-7, with 10 nucleotides matching TRBD1. The CDR3 consists of 15 residues. Trimming took 4 bases from V and 0 from J; bases not matched to a gene: 4. Germline lookup yields CDR1 SGHRS and CDR2 YFSETQ. CDR3 sequence (DNA): TGCGCCAGCAGCCGGGGACAGGGGATCTCCTACGAGCAGTACTTC. This gives the protein CASSRGQGISYEQYF.

A few counts support this clone. As DNA, the CDR3 is TGTGCCAGCAGCGGGCATCCGGGACAGGGTCCAAGAAGTACCTATGGCTACACCTTC. It codes for CASSGHPGQGPRSTYGYTF. This chain joins TRBV9 and TRBJ1-2; 9 positions match TRBD1. CDR3 size: 19 residues. Looked up from germline, CDR1 is SGDLS and CDR2 is YYNGEE. Trimming took 3 bases from V and 4 from J; bases not matched to a gene: 19.

V and J are TRBV18 and TRBJ2-5, with D possibly TRBD2 on 5 matching bases. Germline V CDR1 and CDR2: KGHSH, LQKENI. The CDR3 extends over 13 amino acids. The V end lost 3 bases, the J end lost 5 bases, and 10 bases lay between the germline ends. CDR3 nucleotide sequence: TGTGCCAGCTCACCGGGAGTTTTTGAGACCCAGTACTTC. Translating it yields CASSPGVFETQYF.

The J gene is TRBJ1-1, the V gene TRBV6-6; D perhaps matches TRBD1 (6 bases). Germline V gene sequence: CDR1 MNHNY, CDR2 SVGAGI (reference sequence). The CDR3 is made up of 13 amino acids. V lost 5 bases, J lost 5 bases, and 12 bases lay in between. The CDR3 DNA reads TGTGCCAGCAGTGACTACAGGGCGACTGAAGCTTTCTTT. Its protein is CASSDYRATEAFF.

The chain couples TRBV28 to TRBJ1-5; D is ambiguous. This CDR3 has 14 residues. In germline, CDR1 is MDHEN, CDR2 SYDVKM. The V end was cut by 5 bases, the J end by 6 bases, with 14 bases between. Written as DNA, the CDR3 is TGTGCCAGCAGTCGTATAAACTTGGGTCAGCCCCAGCATTTT. This gives the protein CASSRINLGQPQHF.

This clone was picked up a small number of times. The chain joins TRBV18 to TRBJ2-1, with D unresolved. Germline values: CDR1 KGHSH, CDR2 LQKENI. V lost 0 bases and J lost 6, with 12 bases in between. The CDR3 totals 15 residues. CDR3: CASSPPQAAVNEQFF. CDR3 DNA sequence: TGTGCCAGCTCACCACCCCAGGCAGCTGTCAATGAGCAGTTCTTC.

This chain connects TRBV27 to TRBJ2-3; perhaps D is TRBD1 or TRBD2 (5 bases each). Germline V gene lookup returns CDR1 MNHEY and CDR2 SMNVEV (reference sequence). Trimming took 5 bases from V and 4 from J, leaving 25 bases between them. The CDR3 totals 18 residues. CDR3 protein: CASSPKGPRWGRADTQYF. The DNA for the CDR3 is TGTGCCAGCAGTCCAAAGGGCCCGAGGTGGGGGAGAGCAGATACGCAGTATTTT.

This clone was detected a few times. The chain has TRBV29-1 and TRBJ1-2, with a weak D call TRBD1 (6 bases). Germline values: CDR1 SQVTM, CDR2 ANQGSEA. Trimming removed 6 bases from V and 4 bases from J, with 9 bases in between. The CDR3 is made up of 11 amino acids. CDR3 DNA: TGCAGCGTGGGGGCGGGCTATGGCTACACCTTC. Encoded protein: CSVGAGYGYTF.

The rearrangement joins TRBV27 to TRBJ2-2, with 10 bases identical to TRBD1. This CDR3 has 20 amino acids. J lost 1 base, V lost 1 base, and 12 bases had no gene match. The germline V gene encodes CDR1 MNHEY and CDR2 SMNVEV (reference sequence). In DNA, the CDR3 is TGTGCCAGCAGTTTATATGGACTCGGGACAGGGGAGAAGAACACCGGGGAGCTGTTTTTT. Encoded protein: CASSLYGLGTGEKNTGELFF.

The chain links TRBV18 to TRBJ2-3; TRBD2 aligns across 7 bases. The ends lost 3 bases at V and 0 bases at J; junction bases unmatched: 3. There are 15 residues in the CDR3. Per the germline V gene, CDR1 is KGHSH and CDR2 is LQKENI. As DNA, the CDR3 is TGTGCCAGCTCACCGGGGAGGGAGAGCACAGATACGCAGTATTTT. It specifies CASSPGRESTDTQYF.

The J gene is TRBJ2-5, the V gene TRBV25-1; D is possibly TRBD1 (6 bases). This CDR3 is built from 15 residues. The V end was cut by 0 bases, the J end by 4 bases, with 12 bases between. The germline V gene encodes CDR1 MGHDK and CDR2 SYGVNS. The CDR3 loop reads CASSEYTGFPETQYF. CDR3 coding DNA: TGTGCCAGCAGTGAATACACAGGGTTCCCAGAGACCCAGTACTTC.

The V call is TRBV19, the J call TRBJ2-7; D may correspond to TRBD1 or TRBD2 (5 bases each). The CDR3 is made up of 15 amino acids. Per germline, CDR1 LNHDA and CDR2 SQIVND (reference sequence). Trimming pared 8 bases from V and 0 bases from J, leaving 17 bases between. The CDR3 DNA reads as TGTGCCAGTCCGGGGCCCAAAATGGGCTCCTACGAGCAGTACTTC. It specifies CASPGPKMGSYEQYF.

In its sample, this clone was seen once. V and J are TRBV11-2 and TRBJ2-2; either TRBD1 or TRBD2 may fit D (5 bases each). The CDR3 contains 16 residues. Trimming pared 1 base from V and 4 bases from J, leaving 13 bases between. The V gene's germline CDR1 is SGHAT and CDR2 FQNNGV. The CDR3 DNA follows: TGTGCCAGCAGCTTAGGCGTGGGACCGGTCACCGGGGAGCTGTTTTTT. It translates to CASSLGVGPVTGELFF.

The chain carries TRBV30 and TRBJ1-2, with D uncertain. The CDR3 is 12 residues long. V was shortened by 0 bases and J by 4 bases, with 6 bases between the two germline ends. The germline CDR1 and CDR2 sequences are GTSNPN and SVGIG (reference sequence). In DNA form, the CDR3 reads TGTGCCTGGAGTGTGGACGGCTATGGCTACACCTTC. This translates into CAWSVDGYGYTF.

This clone showed up just once. The chain is built from TRBV7-2 and TRBJ2-7, with a weak D call TRBD1 (7 bases). CDR3 length: 16 residues. Germline V lookup: CDR1 SGHTA, CDR2 FQGNSA. Trimming removed 1 base at V and 2 bases at J, with 15 bases between. The CDR3 sequence is CASSLEGAGGTYEQYF. The CDR3 DNA is TGTGCCAGCAGCTTAGAGGGGGCAGGGGGGACCTACGAGCAGTACTTC.

The rearrangement uses TRBV5-4 and TRBJ2-7; no definite D call. Trimming cost V 0 bases and J 6 bases, with 10 bases left between them. This CDR3 has 13 residues. From germline, CDR1 is SGHNT and CDR2 YYREEE (reference sequence). CDR3 nucleotide sequence: TGTGCCAGCAGCTTGGGGGGAATGGGCGAGCAGTACTTC. This codes for CASSLGGMGEQYF.

The chain carries TRBV27 and TRBJ2-7; TRBD2 matches at 8 bases. CDR3 length: 16 residues. Germline V CDR1 and CDR2: MNHEY, SMNVEV (reference sequence). After removal of 6 bases from V and 0 bases from J, the junction contained 10 bases not matched to a gene. This CDR3 reads CASRPSGGRGSYEQYF. The DNA of the CDR3 is TGTGCCAGCAGACCCTCGGGGGGGAGGGGCTCCTACGAGCAGTACTTC.

CDR3 protein: CASSATGGGEAFF. The CDR3 DNA reads as TGTGCCAGTAGTGCCACGGGAGGCGGTGAAGCTTTCTTT. The rearrangement uses TRBV19 and TRBJ1-1; D not resolved. Trimming stripped 5 bases from V and 7 bases from J, with 14 bases between. This CDR3 is built from 13 residues. Germline values: CDR1 LNHDA, CDR2 SQIVND (reference sequence). The full variable domain, rest sourced from reference TRBV19 and TRBJ1-1, is DGGITQSPKYLFRKEGQNVTLSCEQNLNHDAMYWYRQDPGQGLRLIYYSQIVNDFQKGDIAEGYSVSREKKESFPLTVTSAQKNPTAFYLCASSATGGGEAFFGQGTRLTVV.

This chain joins TRBV6-1 and TRBJ2-1; D may be TRBD1 (6 bases). Germline V CDR1 and CDR2: MNHNS, SASEGT. CDR3 size: 14 residues. Trimming removed 1 base from V and 6 bases from J, with 10 bases in between. The CDR3 DNA is TGTGCCAGCAGTGAAGACAGGGTTTCCAATGAGCAGTTCTTC. Amino acid sequence: CASSEDRVSNEQFF.

The V gene is TRBV5-1, the J gene TRBJ2-3; D assignment may be TRBD1 or TRBD2 (5 bases each). CDR3 length equals 14 residues. Germline lookup yields CDR1 SGHRS and CDR2 YFSETQ. V was trimmed by 2 bases and J by 3 bases, leaving 10 bases between them. CDR3 residues: CASSLGTNTDTQYF. CDR3 sequence (DNA): TGCGCCAGCAGCTTAGGGACGAATACAGATACGCAGTATTTT.

In DNA, the CDR3 is TGTGCCAGTAGTCCCGGGACCACCTACGAGCAGTACTTC. This sequence encodes CASSPGTTYEQYF. This sequence joins TRBV19 and TRBJ2-7; D assignment may be TRBD1 or TRBD2 (5 bases each). V was clipped by 5 bases and J by 2 bases, with 10 bases between them. This CDR3 is built from 13 residues. Germline CDR1 LNHDA, CDR2 SQIVND (reference sequence).

This clone was counted only a few times. V usage is TRBV6-6 and J usage is TRBJ2-5; TRBD1 might be the D (6 bases). Germline assignment: CDR1 MNHNY and CDR2 SVGAGI (reference sequence). Trimming left V 2 bases short and J 3 bases short, with 7 bases between. The CDR3 runs 13 residues. CDR3 loop: CASSYTGKETQYF. The CDR3 DNA follows: TGTGCCAGCAGTTACACAGGGAAAGAGACCCAGTACTTC.